Below are 22 T cell receptor beta chains sequenced from a single sample in a study of blood T cells in healthy people across ages. The authors ran a second PCR of about 6 to 11 cycles using a sample-barcoded 5' primer and a J-beta primer mix. TCRdb passed the 5' RACE reads through MiXCR, listing each CDR3 protein once. Of approximately 1.5 million distinct CDR3 sequences listed, roughly 32% are singletons. The source material was blood. The receptors were sampled from a woman in her twenties or thirties in good health.

The chain joins TRBV20-1 to TRBJ2-5; 11 nucleotides agree with TRBD1. Germline V gene data show CDR1 as DFQATT and CDR2 as SNEGSKA (reference sequence). The J segment lost 4 bases and the V segment lost 2 bases, leaving 6 bases of the junction unmatched. The CDR3 loop spans 15 amino acids. The CDR3 loop reads CSARPGTGGGETQYF. The CDR3 region has the DNA TGCAGTGCTAGACCCGGGACAGGGGGAGGAGAGACCCAGTACTTC.

V and J are TRBV12-3 or TRBV12-4 and TRBJ1-1; the match to TRBD1 covers 9 bases. V gave up 6 bases and J gave up 5 bases; unmatched junction bases: 7. The CDR3 runs to 14 residues. The CDR3 sequence: CASSPGTGKTEAFF. For the CDR3, the DNA is TGTGCCAGCAGCCCCGGGACAGGGAAAACTGAAGCTTTCTTT.

The V call is TRBV7-9, the J call TRBJ1-2; D not certain. With 1 base removed from V and 6 bases from J, the gap between germline ends came to 6 bases. Germline-derived CDR1 and CDR2 are SEHNR and FQNEAQ (reference sequence). The CDR3 extends over 12 amino acids. The DNA of the CDR3 is TGTGCCAGCAGCTTAGACCCGGATGGCTACACCTTC. Amino acid sequence: CASSLDPDGYTF. Full variable domain (rest looked up from reference TRBV7-9 and TRBJ1-2): DTGVSQNPRHKITKRGQNVTFRCDPISEHNRLYWYRQTLGQGPEFLTYFQNEAQLEKSRLLSDRFSAERPKGSFSTLEIQRTEQGDSAMYLCASSLDPDGYTFGSGTRLTVV.

There are a few counts of this clonotype. This chain uses TRBV13 with TRBJ2-3; 9 bases agree with TRBD2. The CDR3 sequence is 13 residues long. V shed 8 bases and J 4 bases; nucleotides not matched to a gene: 4. Germline assignment: CDR1 PRHDT and CDR2 FYEKMQ (reference sequence). The CDR3 sequence is CASAKREADTQYF. Here the CDR3 DNA reads TGTGCCAGCGCAAAGCGGGAGGCAGATACGCAGTATTTT.

There are many counts of this clonotype. V and J are TRBV20-1 and TRBJ2-5; D tentatively fits TRBD1 or TRBD2 (5 bases each). Germline CDR1 is DFQATT and CDR2 is SNEGSKA (reference sequence). V lost 5 bases and J lost 0, with 7 bases in between. This CDR3 spans 12 amino acids. CDR3 amino acids: CSAPGHQETQYF. CDR3 sequence (DNA): TGCAGTGCTCCGGGACACCAAGAGACCCAGTACTTC.

The chain is built from TRBV20-1 and TRBJ2-7, with TRBD2 identical over 7 bases. V dropped 3 bases and J dropped 0; count of bases not matched to a gene: 8. This CDR3 spans 15 amino acids. Germline V gene data show CDR1 as DFQATT and CDR2 as SNEGSKA (reference sequence). The DNA of the CDR3 is TGCAGTGCTAGTGCTAGCGGCACCGGCTCCTACGAGCAGTACTTC. It is translated as CSASASGTGSYEQYF.

The chain has TRBV5-4 and TRBJ2-2, with TRBD1 matching 8 bases. Trimming at V came to 4 bases and at J to 6 bases, leaving 11 bases not matched to a gene. CDR1 is SGHNT and CDR2 is YYREEE in the germline V gene (reference sequence). This CDR3 comprises 16 residues. The CDR3 DNA is TGTGCCAGCAGCGCGGACAGGGTAACTGGCGCCGGGGAGCTGTTTTTT. This encodes CASSADRVTGAGELFF.

This clonotype was seen many times. The chain employs TRBV7-9 and TRBJ2-7; D is perhaps TRBD1 or TRBD2 (5 bases each). Germline loops: CDR1 SEHNR, CDR2 FQNEAQ (reference sequence). There are 14 residues in the CDR3. V dropped 6 bases and J dropped 3 bases, with 15 bases sitting between them. Written as DNA, the CDR3 is TGTGCCAGCAGTCCGGACGGGGCAAGCTACGAGCAGTACTTC. Amino acid sequence: CASSPDGASYEQYF.

This clonotype was detected a few times. The CDR3 reads CSALGWSSGNNEQFF. CDR3 DNA sequence: TGCAGTGCCCTCGGGTGGTCTAGCGGGAACAATGAGCAGTTCTTC. J is TRBJ2-1 and V is TRBV20-1, with 9 bases aligning to TRBD2. This CDR3 contains 15 residues. V was clipped by 6 bases and J by 5 bases; unmatched bases: 11. Per the germline V gene, CDR1 is DFQATT and CDR2 is SNEGSKA (reference sequence).

In its sample, this clonotype was seen many times. The chain couples TRBV20-1 to TRBJ2-3, with 7 positions matching TRBD1. The CDR3 consists of 16 residues. Per the germline V gene, CDR1 is DFQATT and CDR2 is SNEGSKA (reference sequence). The V gene end was trimmed by 3 bases and the J gene end by 5 bases; junction bases not matched to a gene: 14. CDR3 sequence reads: CSARDPGQGVGDTQYF. DNA for the CDR3: TGCAGTGCTAGGGACCCGGGGCAGGGGGTCGGAGATACGCAGTATTTT.

The chain uses TRBV4-2 and TRBJ1-4; D perhaps matches TRBD1 (6 bases). CDR3 length: 15 amino acids. The V gene's germline CDR1 is LGHNA and CDR2 YNFKEQ. Between the trimmed V and J ends, which lost 3 bases and 8 bases, there was a span of 16 bases. This CDR3 reads CASSHLEGDSEKLFF. The CDR3 bases are TGTGCCAGCAGCCATCTAGAGGGGGATTCGGAAAAACTGTTTTTT.

This clonotype was detected only a few times. The chain couples TRBV20-1 to TRBJ2-5, with 10 bases matching TRBD2. This CDR3 contains 16 residues. V lost 0 bases to trimming and J lost 4 bases; unmatched junction nucleotides: 8. In germline, CDR1 is DFQATT, CDR2 SNEGSKA (reference sequence). The DNA of the CDR3 is TGCAGTGCTAGAGATCTCCTAGCGGGGGAGTTAGAGACCCAGTACTTC. It specifies CSARDLLAGELETQYF.

The chain links TRBV2 to TRBJ2-5, with a weak D call TRBD2 (6 bases). The germline V and J ends were trimmed by 9 bases and 5 bases, with 19 bases remaining between them. This CDR3 is built from 14 residues. Germline-derived CDR1 and CDR2 are SNHLY and FYNNEI. CDR3 nucleotide sequence: TGTGCCAGGGGAGGAGGGTCACGTATCGAGACCCAGTACTTC. Its protein is CARGGGSRIETQYF.

V is TRBV27 and J is TRBJ2-7; 10 bases are shared with TRBD1. CDR3 length: 14 amino acids. The germline V gene has CDR1 MNHEY and CDR2 SMNVEV (reference sequence). The V segment lost 9 bases and the J segment 4 bases; nucleotides outside the gene matches: 9. CDR3 region: CASQPGQGYYEQYF. CDR3 in DNA: TGTGCCAGTCAACCGGGACAGGGGTATTACGAGCAGTACTTC.

The chain is built from TRBV5-1 and TRBJ2-6, with D perhaps matching TRBD1 (6 bases). Germline CDR1 reads SGHRS; CDR2 reads YFSETQ. Trimming removed 0 bases from V and 0 bases from J, with 19 bases in between. The CDR3 spans 20 residues. The CDR3 sequence: CASSLETGKRASSGANVLTF. The DNA of the CDR3 is TGCGCCAGCAGCTTGGAAACAGGGAAAAGGGCTTCCTCTGGGGCCAACGTCCTGACTTTC.

J is TRBJ2-7 and V is TRBV27, with D perhaps given as TRBD1 or TRBD2 (5 bases each). V was shortened by 5 bases and J by 2 bases, with 16 bases between the two germline ends. Per germline, CDR1 MNHEY and CDR2 SMNVEV (reference sequence). This CDR3 is 15 amino acids long. CDR3 coding DNA: TGTGCCAGCAGTACATCACCGGGACGGACCTACGAGCAGTACTTC. It specifies CASSTSPGRTYEQYF.

This clonotype was observed many times. The genes are TRBV29-1 and TRBJ2-7; 8 bases line up with TRBD1. Trimming at V came to 2 bases and at J to 0 bases, leaving 12 bases not matched to a gene. This CDR3 is 17 amino acids long. From germline, CDR1 is SQVTM and CDR2 ANQGSEA. The CDR3 sequence is CSVEWISRDRSSYEQYF. The CDR3 coding sequence is TGCAGCGTTGAATGGATCAGCCGGGACAGGAGCTCCTACGAGCAGTACTTC.

This clonotype was detected once. A read error may account for a junction end that differs from germline. The chain links TRBV12-3 or TRBV12-4 to TRBJ2-7; 8 nucleotides align to TRBD2. The CDR3 totals 19 residues. The CDR3 loop is CASSPGRGADLGGSYGQYF. CDR3 sequence (DNA): TGTGCCAGCAGCCCCGGGAGGGGTGCTGATCTCGGGGGGTCCTACGGGCAGTACTTC.

This chain joins TRBV21-1 and TRBJ1-4; no check of the table's D call, TRBD1, against the DNA was made. TRBV21-1 has pseudogene status. CDR3 length equals 19 residues. The CDR3 DNA sequence: TGTGCCAGCAGCAAAGGGGGACAGGGGGAGATAACAACTAATGAAAAACTGTTTTTT. This encodes CASSKGGQGEITTNEKLFF.

A remark on this clonotype: A read error may explain this, as a much larger clone is one base away. The rearrangement joins TRBV29-1 to TRBJ2-7; D gene ambiguous. The CDR3 is 12 amino acids. Germline V gene sequence: CDR1 SQVTM, CDR2 ANQGSEA. CDR3 amino acids: CGVVSYPYEQYF. The CDR3 DNA is TGCGGCGTTGTTTCCTACCCCTACGAGCAGTACTTC.

Many counts were recorded for this clonotype. The chain uses TRBV7-9 and TRBJ2-7, with D tentatively TRBD1 (5 bases). The CDR3 sequence is 14 residues long. Germline values: CDR1 SEHNR, CDR2 FQNEAQ (reference sequence). V lost 5 bases and J lost 1, with 12 bases in between. CDR3 region: CASSIQDTSYEQYF. The CDR3 region has the DNA TGTGCCAGCAGCATACAGGACACTTCCTACGAGCAGTACTTC.

V is TRBV3-1 and J is TRBJ2-5; TRBD2 aligns across 9 bases. Germline CDR1 and CDR2: LGHDT and YNNKEL (reference sequence). CDR3 length: 15 residues. V shed 3 bases, J shed 8 bases, and the junction held 10 bases outside the gene matches. CDR3 nucleotide sequence: TGTGCCAGCAGCCAGCGGGCGGCAGCGGGGGGCACCCAGTACTTC. It is translated as CASSQRAAAGGTQYF.